This TCR beta chain was identified during a study of blood T cell repertoires in COVID-19. Study-level background: Some COVID-19 samples were acute and others convalescent; all came from the United States, Italy and Spain. Sample material is recorded as cDNA or gDNA derived from T cells, B-cell-depleted T cells, or PBMCs.

TCRdb's copy holds only in-frame clones and misses some; the assay was immunoSEQ multiplex PCR. The table lists approximately 200,000 clones, roughly nine tenths of them singletons, with 1.9% in the top ten. With V trimmed by 3 bases and J by 6 bases, 4 bases remained unmatched. From germline, CDR1 is LNHDA and CDR2 SQIVND (reference sequence). CDR3 length: 14 residues. The sample was peripheral blood. The V gene is TRBV19, the J gene TRBJ2-2; TRBD2 aligns across 7 bases. This sequence originates from a man aged 35-49 years with active or convalescent COVID-19. The CDR3 loop is CASSIGRGSGELFF. In DNA, the CDR3 is TGTGCCAGTAGTATTGGGAGGGGTTCCGGGGAGCTGTTTTTT.